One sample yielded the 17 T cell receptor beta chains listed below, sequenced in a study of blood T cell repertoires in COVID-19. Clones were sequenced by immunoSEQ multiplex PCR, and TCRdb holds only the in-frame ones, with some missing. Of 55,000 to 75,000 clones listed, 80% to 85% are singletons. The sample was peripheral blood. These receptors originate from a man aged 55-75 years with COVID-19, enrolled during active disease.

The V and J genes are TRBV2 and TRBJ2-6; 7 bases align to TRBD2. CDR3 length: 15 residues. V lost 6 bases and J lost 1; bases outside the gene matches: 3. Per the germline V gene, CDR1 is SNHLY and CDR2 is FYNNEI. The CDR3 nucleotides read TGTGCCAGCAGGGAGCGGGGTTCTGGGGCCAACGTCCTGACTTTC. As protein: CASRERGSGANVLTF.

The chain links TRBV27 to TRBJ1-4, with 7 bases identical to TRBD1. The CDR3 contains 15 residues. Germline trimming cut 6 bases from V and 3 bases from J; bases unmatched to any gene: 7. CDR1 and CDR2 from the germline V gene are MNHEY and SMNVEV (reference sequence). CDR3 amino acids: CASRVQGSANEKLFF. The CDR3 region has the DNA TGTGCCAGCAGGGTACAGGGGTCTGCTAATGAAAAACTGTTTTTT.

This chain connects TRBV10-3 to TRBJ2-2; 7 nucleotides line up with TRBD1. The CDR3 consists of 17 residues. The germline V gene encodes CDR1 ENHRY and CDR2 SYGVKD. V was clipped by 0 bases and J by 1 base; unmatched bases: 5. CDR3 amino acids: CAISESSDRVNTGELFF. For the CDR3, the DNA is TGTGCCATCAGTGAGTCCTCAGACAGGGTGAACACCGGGGAGCTGTTTTTT.

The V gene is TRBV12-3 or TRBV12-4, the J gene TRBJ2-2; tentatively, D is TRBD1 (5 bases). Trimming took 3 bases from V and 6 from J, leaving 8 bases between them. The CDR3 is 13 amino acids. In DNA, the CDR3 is TGTGCCAGCAGTTTCCCAGGGCCCGGGGAGCTGTTTTTT. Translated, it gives CASSFPGPGELFF.

The CDR3 region is CASSDITGQETQYF. As DNA, the CDR3 is TGCGCCAGCAGTGATATTACGGGCCAAGAGACCCAGTACTTC. The J gene is TRBJ2-5, the V gene TRBV10-2; D not certain. Looked up from germline, CDR1 is WSHSY and CDR2 is SAAADI. The V and J ends lost 3 bases and 1 base respectively, with 9 bases between them. This CDR3 spans 14 amino acids.

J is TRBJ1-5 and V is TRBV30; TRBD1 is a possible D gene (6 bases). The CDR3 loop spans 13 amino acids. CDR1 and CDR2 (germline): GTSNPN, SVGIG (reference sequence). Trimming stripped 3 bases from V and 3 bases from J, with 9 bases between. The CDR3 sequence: CAWRGQINQPQHF. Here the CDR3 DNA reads TGTGCCTGGAGAGGACAGATCAATCAGCCCCAGCATTTT.

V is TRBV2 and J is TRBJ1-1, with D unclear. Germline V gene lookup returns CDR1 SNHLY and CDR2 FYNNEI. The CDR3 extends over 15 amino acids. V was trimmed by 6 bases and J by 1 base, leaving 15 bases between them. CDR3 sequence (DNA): TGTGCCAGCAGGCTTCCCGGGTTAACGAACACTGAAGCTTTCTTT. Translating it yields CASRLPGLTNTEAFF.

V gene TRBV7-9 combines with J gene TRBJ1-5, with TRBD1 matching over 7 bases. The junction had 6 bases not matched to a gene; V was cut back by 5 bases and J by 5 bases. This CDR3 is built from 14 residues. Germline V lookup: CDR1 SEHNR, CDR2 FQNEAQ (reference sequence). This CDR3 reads CASSPGRGDQPQHF. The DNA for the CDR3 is TGTGCCAGCAGCCCCGGCAGGGGGGATCAGCCCCAGCATTTT.

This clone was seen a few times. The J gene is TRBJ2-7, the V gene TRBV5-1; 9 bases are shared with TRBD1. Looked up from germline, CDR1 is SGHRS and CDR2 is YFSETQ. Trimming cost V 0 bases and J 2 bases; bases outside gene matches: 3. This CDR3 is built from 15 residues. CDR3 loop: CASSLGDRAPYEQYF. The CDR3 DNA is TGCGCCAGCAGCTTGGGGGACAGGGCCCCCTACGAGCAGTACTTC. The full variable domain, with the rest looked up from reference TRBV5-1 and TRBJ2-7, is KAGVTQTPRYLIKTRGQQVTLSCSPISGHRSVSWYQQTPGQGLQFLFEYFSETQRNKGNFPGRFSGRQFSNSRSEMNVSTLELGDSALYLCASSLGDRAPYEQYFGPGTRLTVT.

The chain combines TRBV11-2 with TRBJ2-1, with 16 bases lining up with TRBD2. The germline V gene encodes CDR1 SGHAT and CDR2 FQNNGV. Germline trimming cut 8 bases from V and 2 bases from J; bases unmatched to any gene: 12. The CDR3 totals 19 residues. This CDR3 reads CASLPGTSGGAGTYNEQFF. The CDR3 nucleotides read TGTGCCAGCTTGCCCGGGACTAGCGGGGGGGCGGGAACCTACAATGAGCAGTTCTTC.

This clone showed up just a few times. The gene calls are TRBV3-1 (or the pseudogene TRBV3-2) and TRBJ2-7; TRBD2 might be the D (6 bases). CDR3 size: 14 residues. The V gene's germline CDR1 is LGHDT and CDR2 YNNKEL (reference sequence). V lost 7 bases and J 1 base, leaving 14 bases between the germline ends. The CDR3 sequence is CASTPGTGSYEQYF. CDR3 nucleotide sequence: TGTGCCAGCACCCCCGGGACTGGTTCCTACGAGCAGTACTTC.

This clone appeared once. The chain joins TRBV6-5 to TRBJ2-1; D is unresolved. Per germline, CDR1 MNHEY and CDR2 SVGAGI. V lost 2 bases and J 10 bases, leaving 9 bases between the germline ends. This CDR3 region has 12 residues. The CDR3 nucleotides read TGTGCCAGCAGTTACGTTCTCGGGGAGCAGTTCTTC. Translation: CASSYVLGEQFF.

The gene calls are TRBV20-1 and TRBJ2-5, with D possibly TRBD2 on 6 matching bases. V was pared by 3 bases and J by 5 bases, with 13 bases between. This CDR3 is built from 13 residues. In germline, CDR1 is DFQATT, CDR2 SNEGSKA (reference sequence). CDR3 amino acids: CSASSWGRETQYF. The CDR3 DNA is TGCAGTGCTAGTTCCTGGGGGAGGGAGACCCAGTACTTC.

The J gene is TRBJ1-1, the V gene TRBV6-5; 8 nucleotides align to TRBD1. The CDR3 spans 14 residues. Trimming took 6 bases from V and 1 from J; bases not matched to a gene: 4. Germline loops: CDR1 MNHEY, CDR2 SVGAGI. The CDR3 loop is CASSVTGENTEAFF. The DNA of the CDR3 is TGTGCCAGCAGCGTGACAGGGGAGAACACTGAAGCTTTCTTT.

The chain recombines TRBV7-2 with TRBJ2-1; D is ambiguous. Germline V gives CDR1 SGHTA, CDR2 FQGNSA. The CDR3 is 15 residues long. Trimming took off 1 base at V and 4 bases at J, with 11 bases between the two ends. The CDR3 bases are TGTGCCAGCAGCTTAGTAACGGGTTTGTACAATGAGCAGTTCTTC. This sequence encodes CASSLVTGLYNEQFF.

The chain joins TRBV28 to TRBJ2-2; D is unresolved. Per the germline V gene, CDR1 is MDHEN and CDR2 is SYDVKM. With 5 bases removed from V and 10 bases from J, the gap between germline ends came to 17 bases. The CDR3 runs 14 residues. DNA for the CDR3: TGTGCCAGCAGTGCCCCAGGTTTGCTGGAGGAGCTGTTTTTT. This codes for CASSAPGLLEELFF.

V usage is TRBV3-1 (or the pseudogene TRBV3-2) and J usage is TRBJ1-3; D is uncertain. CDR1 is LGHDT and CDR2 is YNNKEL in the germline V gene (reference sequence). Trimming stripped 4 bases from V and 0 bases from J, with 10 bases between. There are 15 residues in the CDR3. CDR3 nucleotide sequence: TGTGCCAGCAGCCGAGACACAGTCTCTGGAAACACCATATATTTT. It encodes CASSRDTVSGNTIYF.